The 29 T cell receptor beta chains given below trace back to one sample, sequenced in a study of T cell responses to AZD1222 COVID-19 vaccine (dated by TCRdb to the early 2020s). Library method: the immunoSEQ multiplex PCR assay. The table comes from immuneACCESS by way of TCRdb, which keeps in-frame sequences with V and J called. Part of the clones is missing from these tables; in studies checked, under half for an unresolved V gene and the rest for unknown reasons. The sample table holds 90,000 to 130,000 clones, of which less than 95% were seen once. The top ten clonotypes cover roughly 7% of the sample. This specimen's time point label, interpreted: baseline before first vaccination. Sequenced here: peripheral blood, sampled on day 0 of AZD1222 vaccination. The source is an adult in good health.

The V gene is TRBV27, the J gene TRBJ1-5; tentatively, D is TRBD1 (5 bases). The V end lost 8 bases, the J end lost 6 bases, and 8 bases lay between the germline ends. CDR3 size: 11 residues. Germline V gene data show CDR1 as MNHEY and CDR2 as SMNVEV (reference sequence). DNA of the CDR3: TGTGCCAGCGGGGGGGGTCAGCCCCAGCATTTT. Translated, it gives CASGGGQPQHF.

V is TRBV4-2 and J is TRBJ1-5, with a weak D call TRBD1 (5 bases). The germline V gene encodes CDR1 LGHNA and CDR2 YNFKEQ. This CDR3 comprises 14 residues. Trimming took 1 base from V and 7 from J, leaving 11 bases between them. DNA for the CDR3: TGTGCCAGCAGCCAAGTGTGGGGGTTGCAGCCCCAGCATTTT. Protein: CASSQVWGLQPQHF.

The chain uses TRBV6-6 and TRBJ1-5; possibly TRBD1 for D (6 bases). CDR1 MNHNY and CDR2 SVGAGI come from the germline V gene (reference sequence). V lost 8 bases and J 5 bases, leaving 16 bases between the germline ends. The CDR3 length is 14 residues. DNA of the CDR3: TGTGCCAGCCCCACCCGGGACAACTATCAGCCCCAGCATTTT. Translated, it gives CASPTRDNYQPQHF.

The chain combines TRBV9 with TRBJ2-1, with 7 bases that match TRBD2. Germline V gene lookup returns CDR1 SGDLS and CDR2 YYNGEE. Germline trimming cut 0 bases from V and 5 bases from J; bases unmatched to any gene: 5. This CDR3 spans 15 amino acids. The CDR3 loop reads CASSVVSGGNNEQFF. Written as DNA, the CDR3 is TGTGCCAGCAGCGTAGTATCGGGGGGAAACAATGAGCAGTTCTTC. Filled out from reference TRBV9 and TRBJ2-1, the complete variable domain reads DSGVTQTPKHLITATGQRVTLRCSPRSGDLSVYWYQQSLDQGLQFLIQYYNGEERAKGNILERFSAQQFPDLHSELNLSSLELGDSALYFCASSVVSGGNNEQFFGPGTRLTVL.

The chain carries TRBV28 and TRBJ1-2; D is uncertain. The CDR3 length is 11 residues. The V gene's germline CDR1 is MDHEN and CDR2 SYDVKM. The ends were cut back, 6 bases at V and 5 bases at J, with 7 bases in the middle. CDR3 sequence (DNA): TGTGCCAGCAGCGTAGGTTATGGCTACACCTTC. This translates into CASSVGYGYTF.

This rearrangement joins TRBV6-5 to TRBJ1-5; D is undetermined. V was cut by 7 bases and J by 4 bases, with 11 bases left in between. The V gene's germline CDR1 is MNHEY and CDR2 SVGAGI. CDR3 length equals 13 residues. CDR3 sequence (DNA): TGTGCCAGCACCGGTAGGTTGAATCAGCCCCAGCATTTT. Amino acids: CASTGRLNQPQHF.

The genes are TRBV5-1 and TRBJ1-1; D remains unclear. This CDR3 region has 13 residues. V lost 1 base and J 4 bases, leaving 8 bases between the germline ends. Germline lookup yields CDR1 SGHRS and CDR2 YFSETQ. Here the CDR3 reads CASSLHEGTEAFF. CDR3 nucleotide sequence: TGCGCCAGCAGCTTGCACGAAGGCACTGAAGCTTTCTTT.

The V and J genes are TRBV3-1 (or the pseudogene TRBV3-2) and TRBJ2-1; tentative D call: TRBD2 (6 bases). V was shortened by 0 bases and J by 4 bases, with 10 bases between the two germline ends. Germline V gene lookup returns CDR1 LGHDT and CDR2 YNNKEL (reference sequence). The CDR3 has 15 amino acids. This chain's CDR3 is CASSQDGGRYNEQFF. In DNA, the CDR3 is TGTGCCAGCAGCCAAGACGGGGGACGGTACAATGAGCAGTTCTTC.

V usage is TRBV19 and J usage is TRBJ1-3; D is unresolved. Germline V lookup: CDR1 LNHDA, CDR2 SQIVND (reference sequence). Trimming took 8 bases from V and 3 from J, leaving 14 bases between them. The CDR3 is made up of 14 amino acids. The CDR3 nucleotides read TGTGCCAGTGGCCGACCCGCCGATGGAAACACCATATATTTT. This sequence encodes CASGRPADGNTIYF.

The chain recombines TRBV5-4 with TRBJ1-4; D uncertain. This CDR3 has 15 amino acids. Per the germline V gene, CDR1 is SGHNT and CDR2 is YYREEE (reference sequence). V lost 1 base, J lost 3 bases, and 10 bases lay in between. CDR3 residues: CASSLKGSANEKLFF. Written as DNA, the CDR3 is TGTGCCAGCAGCTTGAAAGGTTCAGCTAATGAAAAACTGTTTTTT.

The chain combines TRBV5-4 with TRBJ2-5; D tentatively fits TRBD1 or TRBD2 (6 bases each). This CDR3 spans 14 amino acids. V shed 4 bases and J shed 5 bases, with 15 bases lying between them. Germline V gene sequence: CDR1 SGHNT, CDR2 YYREEE (reference sequence). CDR3 DNA sequence: TGTGCCAGCAGCCTAGGGGGACTTGGGGAGACCCAGTACTTC. Its protein product is CASSLGGLGETQYF.

This chain connects TRBV27 to TRBJ2-7, with TRBD1 matching over 7 bases. From germline, CDR1 is MNHEY and CDR2 SMNVEV (reference sequence). J gave up 4 bases and V 2 bases, and 2 bases lay outside the gene matches. The CDR3 length is 13 residues. CDR3 sequence reads: CASSLGTAYEQYF. The CDR3 DNA reads TGTGCCAGCAGTTTAGGGACAGCTTACGAGCAGTACTTC.

This clone was observed a single time. V gene TRBV6-4 combines with J gene TRBJ2-3; 12 bases line up with TRBD2. Germline-derived CDR1 and CDR2 are MRHNA and SNTAGT. Germline trimming cut 4 bases from V and 1 base from J; bases unmatched to any gene: 0. The CDR3 is 15 residues long. CDR3 in amino acids: CASSGTSGGTDTQYF. Here the CDR3 DNA reads TGTGCCAGCAGTGGGACTAGCGGGGGCACAGATACGCAGTATTTT.

J is TRBJ2-2 and V is TRBV28; perhaps TRBD1 as D (6 bases). CDR1 and CDR2 from the germline V gene are MDHEN and SYDVKM. This CDR3 has 13 amino acids. Trimming removed 5 bases from V and 8 bases from J, with 12 bases in between. The CDR3 bases are TGTGCCAGCAGTCCCAACAGGGCTGGGGAGCTGTTTTTT. Translated: CASSPNRAGELFF.

The rearrangement joins TRBV19 to TRBJ2-3; 9 nucleotides line up with TRBD1. The CDR3 covers 14 residues. Germline CDR1 and CDR2: LNHDA and SQIVND (reference sequence). Germline trimming cut 6 bases from V and 1 base from J; bases unmatched to any gene: 2. CDR3 residues: CASRDRGGTDTQYF. The CDR3, as DNA: TGTGCCAGTAGGGACAGGGGAGGCACAGATACGCAGTATTTT.

The V call is TRBV7-2, the J call TRBJ1-5; no clear D. V was trimmed by 1 base and J by 0 bases, leaving 7 bases between them. The CDR3 extends over 15 amino acids. Germline loops: CDR1 SGHTA, CDR2 FQGNSA. CDR3 residues: CASSLEGFSNQPQHF. The CDR3 DNA follows: TGTGCCAGCAGCTTAGAGGGATTTAGCAATCAGCCCCAGCATTTT.

The V call is TRBV19, the J call TRBJ1-5, with D perhaps matching TRBD1 (5 bases). There are 15 residues in the CDR3. CDR1 LNHDA and CDR2 SQIVND come from the germline V gene (reference sequence). The ends were cut back, 4 bases at V and 3 bases at J, with 13 bases in the middle. For the CDR3, the DNA is TGTGCCAGTAGTACCACAGGAGGGAACAATCAGCCCCAGCATTTT. Translating it yields CASSTTGGNNQPQHF.

This clone was detected only a few times. The chain recombines TRBV6-5 with TRBJ1-1; possibly TRBD1 for D (6 bases). CDR3 length equals 16 residues. V lost 0 bases, J lost 0 bases, and 11 bases lay in between. From germline, CDR1 is MNHEY and CDR2 SVGAGI. The CDR3 loop reads CASSYSTGLMNTEAFF. CDR3 coding DNA: TGTGCCAGCAGTTACTCCACAGGGCTTATGAACACTGAAGCTTTCTTT.

The chain combines TRBV29-1 with TRBJ1-3, with D possibly TRBD1 on 5 matching bases. V was clipped by 0 bases and J by 8 bases, with 14 bases between them. The CDR3 sequence is 14 residues long. Looked up from germline, CDR1 is SQVTM and CDR2 is ANQGSEA. The CDR3 DNA is TGCAGCGTTGAAGATCAGTTGCTGGGGGACACCATATATTTT. Translating gives CSVEDQLLGDTIYF. The variable domain in full, with the rest retrieved from reference TRBV29-1 and TRBJ1-3, is SAVISQKPSRDICQRGTSLTIQCQVDSQVTMMFWYRQQPGQSLTLIATANQGSEATYESGFVIDKFPISRPNLTFSTLTVSNMSPEDSSIYLCSVEDQLLGDTIYFGEGSWLTVV.

V gene TRBV7-8 combines with J gene TRBJ1-5; 7 positions match TRBD1. V was pared by 1 base and J by 6 bases, with 9 bases of the junction left unmatched. Germline lookup yields CDR1 SGHVS and CDR2 FQNEAQ. This CDR3 has 16 amino acids. CDR3 residues: CASSLEGQSSSQPQHF. For the CDR3, the DNA is TGTGCCAGCAGCTTAGAGGGACAGTCTTCTAGTCAGCCCCAGCATTTT.

This chain uses TRBV6-6 with TRBJ1-1; 8 nucleotides line up with TRBD1. The CDR3 has 14 residues. Germline V gives CDR1 MNHNY, CDR2 SVGAGI (reference sequence). J lost 5 bases, V lost 4 bases, and 6 bases had no gene match. The CDR3 loop reads CASSFAQGATEAFF. CDR3 nucleotide sequence: TGTGCCAGCAGTTTTGCCCAGGGGGCAACTGAAGCTTTCTTT.

The rearrangement uses TRBV14 and TRBJ2-1; D not resolved. The V and J ends lost 3 bases and 9 bases respectively, with 18 bases between them. The CDR3 consists of 15 residues. Germline V gene data show CDR1 as SGHDN and CDR2 as FVKESK. The CDR3 DNA follows: TGTGCCAGCAGCCAGACCCCGGGTATAGCAGGTGAGCAGTTCTTC. Its translation: CASSQTPGIAGEQFF.

The rearrangement links TRBV2 to TRBJ1-1; tentatively, D is TRBD1 (6 bases). Germline lookup yields CDR1 SNHLY and CDR2 FYNNEI. The V and J ends lost 6 bases and 1 base respectively, with 15 bases between them. The CDR3 contains 15 residues. CDR3 residues: CASRVQGNGNTEAFF. The CDR3 DNA is TGTGCCAGCAGGGTACAGGGAAACGGGAACACTGAAGCTTTCTTT.

This chain uses TRBV30 with TRBJ1-3; 7 bases match TRBD1. The CDR3 sequence is 17 residues long. CDR1 is GTSNPN and CDR2 is SVGIG in the germline V gene (reference sequence). V dropped 1 base and J dropped 0; count of bases not matched to a gene: 9. This CDR3 is CAWSDFRTGGSGNTIYF. CDR3 in DNA: TGTGCCTGGAGTGACTTCCGGACAGGCGGCTCTGGAAACACCATATATTTT.

The rearrangement joins TRBV19 to TRBJ1-5; no clear D. This CDR3 contains 14 residues. The V gene's germline CDR1 is LNHDA and CDR2 SQIVND (reference sequence). Between the trimmed V and J ends, which lost 5 bases and 4 bases, there was a span of 12 bases. In nucleotides, the CDR3 is TGTGCCAGTAGTTCCGGGAGCCTAAATCAGCCCCAGCATTTT. Translated, it gives CASSSGSLNQPQHF. The full variable domain, completed using reference TRBV19 and TRBJ1-5, is DGGITQSPKYLFRKEGQNVTLSCEQNLNHDAMYWYRQDPGQGLRLIYYSQIVNDFQKGDIAEGYSVSREKKESFPLTVTSAQKNPTAFYLCASSSGSLNQPQHFGDGTRLSIL.

The V gene is TRBV12-3 or TRBV12-4, the J gene TRBJ1-2; D call uncertain. This CDR3 spans 13 amino acids. The V end lost 5 bases, the J end lost 4 bases, and 11 bases lay between the germline ends. The CDR3, as DNA: TGTGCCAGCAGTCTCTACCCTTCCTATGGCTACACCTTC. Protein: CASSLYPSYGYTF.

The rearrangement links TRBV28 to TRBJ2-4, with D tentatively TRBD1 (5 bases). The V end was cut by 6 bases, the J end by 0 bases, with 12 bases between. Germline loops: CDR1 MDHEN, CDR2 SYDVKM. This CDR3 contains 15 residues. The CDR3 protein is CASRDRKLAKNIQYF. The CDR3 region has the DNA TGTGCCAGCAGAGACAGAAAACTAGCCAAAAACATTCAGTACTTC.

The V call is TRBV29-1, the J call TRBJ1-2, with TRBD1 matching 7 bases. The CDR3 consists of 13 residues. V shed 6 bases, J shed 1 base, and the junction held 5 bases outside the gene matches. Germline V gene data show CDR1 as SQVTM and CDR2 as ANQGSEA. This CDR3 is CSVVGGHNYGYTF. DNA for the CDR3: TGCAGCGTGGTAGGGGGCCATAACTATGGCTACACCTTC.

The count of this clone is one. The V and J genes are TRBV4-1 and TRBJ2-1; TRBD2 agrees at 15 bases. Germline V gene lookup returns CDR1 MGHRA and CDR2 YSYEKL. This CDR3 spans 18 amino acids. The trim removed 1 base at V and 4 bases at J, leaving 5 bases unmatched. The chain's CDR3 is CASSQGTSGGDYYNEQFF. CDR3 bases: TGCGCCAGCAGCCAAGGGACTAGCGGGGGGGATTATTACAATGAGCAGTTCTTC.